This TCR beta chain came from a study of type 1 and type 2 diabetes patients. Study information: Sequencing for the whole study yielded about 20 million paired-end reads.

Roughly 9.8 milliliters of peripheral blood were collected from each participant. This clonotype was picked up one time. Its antigen is unknown. The study, taken as a whole, reports: In type 2 diabetes, highly-expanded CD4+ clones took a median roughly 4% of reads.

Per the germline V gene, CDR1 is SGHTA and CDR2 is FQGNSA. The CDR3 is 15 residues long. Trimming removed 5 bases at V and 0 bases at J, with 12 bases between. PCR was run on genomic DNA. Multiplex PCR with 30 forward and 13 reverse primers amplified the TCR beta CDR3. One entry per CDR3 protein, called by TCRdb with MiXCR from the multiplex PCR reads. The sample includes approximately 260,000 distinct CDR3 sequences, roughly 50% seen only once; the top ten take about an eighth. The rearrangement uses TRBV7-2 and TRBJ2-3; D remains unclear. This receptor was obtained from a man between 18 and 35 years old with type 2 diabetes. The material sequenced was peripheral blood mononuclear cells (PBMCs). CDR3 DNA sequence: TGTGCCAGCAGCCCGAGACTTTCGAGCACAGATACGCAGTATTTT. This encodes CASSPRLSSTDTQYF.